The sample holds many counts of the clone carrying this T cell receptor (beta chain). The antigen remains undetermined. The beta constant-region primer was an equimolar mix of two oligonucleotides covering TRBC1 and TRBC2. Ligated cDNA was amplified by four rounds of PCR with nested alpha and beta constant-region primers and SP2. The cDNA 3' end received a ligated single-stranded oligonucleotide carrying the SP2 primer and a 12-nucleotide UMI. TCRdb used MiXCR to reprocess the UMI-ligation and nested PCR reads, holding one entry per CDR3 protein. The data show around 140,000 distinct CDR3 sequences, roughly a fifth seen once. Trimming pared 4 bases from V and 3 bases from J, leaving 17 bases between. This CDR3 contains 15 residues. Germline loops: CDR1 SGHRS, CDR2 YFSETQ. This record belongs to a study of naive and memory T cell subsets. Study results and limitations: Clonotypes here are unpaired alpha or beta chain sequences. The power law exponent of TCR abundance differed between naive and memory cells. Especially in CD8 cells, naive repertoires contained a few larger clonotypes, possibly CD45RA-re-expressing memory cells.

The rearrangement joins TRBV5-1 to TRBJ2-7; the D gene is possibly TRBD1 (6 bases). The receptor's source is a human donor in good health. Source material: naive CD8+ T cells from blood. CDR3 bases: TGCGCCAGCAGCCTAAAACCCGACAGGAGCTACGAGCAGTACTTC. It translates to CASSLKPDRSYEQYF.